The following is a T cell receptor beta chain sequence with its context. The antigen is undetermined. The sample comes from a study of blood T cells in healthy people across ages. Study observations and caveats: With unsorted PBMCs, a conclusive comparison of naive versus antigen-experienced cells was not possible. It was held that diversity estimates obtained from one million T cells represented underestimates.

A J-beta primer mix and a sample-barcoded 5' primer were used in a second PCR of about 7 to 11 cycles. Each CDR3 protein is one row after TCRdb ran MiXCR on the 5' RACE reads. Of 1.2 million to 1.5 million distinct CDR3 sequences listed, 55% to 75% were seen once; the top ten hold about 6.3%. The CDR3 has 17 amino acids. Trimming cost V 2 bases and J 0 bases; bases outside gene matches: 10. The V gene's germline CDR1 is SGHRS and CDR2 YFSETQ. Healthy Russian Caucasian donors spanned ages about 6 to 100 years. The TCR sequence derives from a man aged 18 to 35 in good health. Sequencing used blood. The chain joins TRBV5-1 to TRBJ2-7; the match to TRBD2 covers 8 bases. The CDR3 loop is CASSFPSGSPSSYEQYF. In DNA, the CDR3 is TGCGCCAGCAGCTTTCCCAGCGGGAGCCCCAGCTCCTACGAGCAGTACTTC.